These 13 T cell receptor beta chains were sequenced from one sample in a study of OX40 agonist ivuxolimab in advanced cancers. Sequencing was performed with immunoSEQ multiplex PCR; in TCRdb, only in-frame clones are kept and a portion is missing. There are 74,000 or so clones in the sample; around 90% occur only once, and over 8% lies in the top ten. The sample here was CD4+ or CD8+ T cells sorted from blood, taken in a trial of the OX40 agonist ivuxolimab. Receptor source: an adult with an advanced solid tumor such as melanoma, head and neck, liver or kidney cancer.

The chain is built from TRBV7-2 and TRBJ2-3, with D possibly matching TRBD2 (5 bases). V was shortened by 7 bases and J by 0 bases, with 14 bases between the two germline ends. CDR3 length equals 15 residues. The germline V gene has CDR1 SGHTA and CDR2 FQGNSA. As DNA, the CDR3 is TGTGCCAGCACCTCTAGAGGGCGAAGCACAGATACGCAGTATTTT. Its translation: CASTSRGRSTDTQYF. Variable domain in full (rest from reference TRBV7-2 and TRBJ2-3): GAGVSQSPSNKVTEKGKDVELRCDPISGHTALYWYRQSLGQGLEFLIYFQGNSAPDKSGLPSDRFSAERTGGSVSTLTIQRTQQEDSAVYLCASTSRGRSTDTQYFGPGTRLTVL.

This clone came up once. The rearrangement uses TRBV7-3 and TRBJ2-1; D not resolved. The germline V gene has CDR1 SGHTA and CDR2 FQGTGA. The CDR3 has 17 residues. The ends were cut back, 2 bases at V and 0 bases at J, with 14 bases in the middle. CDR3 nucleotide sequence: TGTGCCAGCAGCTTAGGGGAACTCCCGAGCTCCTACAATGAGCAGTTCTTC. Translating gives CASSLGELPSSYNEQFF.

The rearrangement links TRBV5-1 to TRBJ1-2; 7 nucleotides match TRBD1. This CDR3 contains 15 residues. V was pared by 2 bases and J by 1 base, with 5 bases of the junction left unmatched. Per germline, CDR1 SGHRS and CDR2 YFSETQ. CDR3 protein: CASSFWTGNNYGYTF. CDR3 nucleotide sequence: TGCGCCAGCAGCTTTTGGACAGGAAATAACTATGGCTACACCTTC.

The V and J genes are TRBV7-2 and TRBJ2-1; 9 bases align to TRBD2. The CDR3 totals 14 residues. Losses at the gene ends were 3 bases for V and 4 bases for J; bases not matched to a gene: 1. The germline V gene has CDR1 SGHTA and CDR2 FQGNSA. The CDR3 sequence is CASSLLAGYNEQFF. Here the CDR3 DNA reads TGTGCCAGCAGCTTGCTAGCGGGGTACAATGAGCAGTTCTTC.

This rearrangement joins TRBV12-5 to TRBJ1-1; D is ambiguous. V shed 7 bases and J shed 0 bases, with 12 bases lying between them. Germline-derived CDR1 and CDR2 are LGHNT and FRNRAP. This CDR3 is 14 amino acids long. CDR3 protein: CASALEVMNTEAFF. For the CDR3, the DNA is TGTGCTAGTGCCCTAGAAGTCATGAACACTGAAGCTTTCTTT.

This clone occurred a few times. The CDR3: CAISDPGQGGSPLHF. CDR3 sequence (DNA): TGTGCCATCAGTGACCCGGGACAGGGTGGTTCACCCCTCCACTTT. The rearrangement joins TRBV10-3 to TRBJ1-6; TRBD1 matches 9 bases. The V gene end was trimmed by 3 bases and the J gene end by 9 bases; junction bases not matched to a gene: 6. The CDR3 is made up of 15 amino acids. The germline gives CDR1 ENHRY, CDR2 SYGVKD.

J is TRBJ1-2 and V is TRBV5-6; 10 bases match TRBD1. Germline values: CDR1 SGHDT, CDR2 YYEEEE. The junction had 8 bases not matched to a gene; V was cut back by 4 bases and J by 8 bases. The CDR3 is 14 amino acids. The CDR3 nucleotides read TGTGCCAGCAGCGGGGACAGGGGAATTCACGGCTACACCTTC. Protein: CASSGDRGIHGYTF.

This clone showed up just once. The CDR3 protein is CASSLAGTYEQYF. CDR3 DNA: TGTGCCAGCTCACTAGCAGGGACCTACGAGCAGTACTTC. This rearrangement joins TRBV18 to TRBJ2-7, with D perhaps TRBD1 (5 bases). This CDR3 spans 13 amino acids. The V gene lost 4 bases and the J gene lost 2 bases, with 9 bases spanning the gap. The V gene's germline CDR1 is KGHSH and CDR2 LQKENI.

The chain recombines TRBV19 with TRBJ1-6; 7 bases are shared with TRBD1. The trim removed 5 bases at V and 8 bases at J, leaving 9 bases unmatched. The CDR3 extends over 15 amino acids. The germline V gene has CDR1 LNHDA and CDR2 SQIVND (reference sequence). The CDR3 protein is CASSPLSRGHSPLHF. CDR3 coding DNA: TGTGCCAGTAGTCCATTGTCGAGGGGGCATTCACCCCTCCACTTT.

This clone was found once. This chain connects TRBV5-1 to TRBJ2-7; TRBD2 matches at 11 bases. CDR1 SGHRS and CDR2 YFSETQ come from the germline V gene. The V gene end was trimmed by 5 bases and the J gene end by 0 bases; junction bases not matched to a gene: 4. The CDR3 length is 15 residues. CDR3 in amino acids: CASRLAGAFSYEQYF. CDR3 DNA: TGCGCCAGCAGACTAGCGGGGGCCTTCTCCTACGAGCAGTACTTC.

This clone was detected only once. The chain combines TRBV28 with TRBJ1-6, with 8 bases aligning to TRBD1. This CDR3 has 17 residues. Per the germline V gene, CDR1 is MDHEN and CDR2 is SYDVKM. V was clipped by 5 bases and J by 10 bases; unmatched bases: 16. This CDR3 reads CASSDTGTGSRWSPLHF. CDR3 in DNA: TGTGCCAGCAGTGATACCGGGACAGGATCCCGATGGTCACCCCTCCACTTT.

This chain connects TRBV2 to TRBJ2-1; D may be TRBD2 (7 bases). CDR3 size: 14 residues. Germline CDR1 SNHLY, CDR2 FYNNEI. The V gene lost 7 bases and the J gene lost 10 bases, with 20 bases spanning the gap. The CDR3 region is CASTRGGLIGEQFF. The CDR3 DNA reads TGTGCCAGCACGAGGGGGGGGCTAATTGGGGAGCAGTTCTTC.

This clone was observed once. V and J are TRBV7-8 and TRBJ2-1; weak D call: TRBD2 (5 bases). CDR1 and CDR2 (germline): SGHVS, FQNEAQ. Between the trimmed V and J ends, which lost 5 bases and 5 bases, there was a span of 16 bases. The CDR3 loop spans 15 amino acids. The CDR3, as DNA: TGTGCCAGCAGCCCCAGGAGGATTGAGAACAATGAGCAGTTCTTC. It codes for CASSPRRIENNEQFF.